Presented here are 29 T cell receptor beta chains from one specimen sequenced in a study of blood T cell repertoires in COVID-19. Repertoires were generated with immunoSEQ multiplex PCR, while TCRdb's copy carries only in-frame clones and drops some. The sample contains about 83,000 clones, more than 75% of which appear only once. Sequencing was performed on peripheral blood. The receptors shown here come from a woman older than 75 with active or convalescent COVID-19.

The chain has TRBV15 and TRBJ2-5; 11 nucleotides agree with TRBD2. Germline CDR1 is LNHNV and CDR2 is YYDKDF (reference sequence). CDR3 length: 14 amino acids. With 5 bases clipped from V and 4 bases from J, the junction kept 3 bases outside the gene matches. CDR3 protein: CATSLAGGAETQYF. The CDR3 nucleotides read TGTGCCACCAGCTTAGCGGGGGGGGCAGAGACCCAGTACTTC. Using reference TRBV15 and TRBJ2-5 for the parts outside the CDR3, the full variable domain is DAMVIQNPRYQVTQFGKPVTLSCSQTLNHNVMYWYQQKSSQAPKLLFHYYDKDFNNEADTPDNFQSRRPNTSFCFLDIRSPGLGDTAMYLCATSLAGGAETQYFGPGTRLLVL.

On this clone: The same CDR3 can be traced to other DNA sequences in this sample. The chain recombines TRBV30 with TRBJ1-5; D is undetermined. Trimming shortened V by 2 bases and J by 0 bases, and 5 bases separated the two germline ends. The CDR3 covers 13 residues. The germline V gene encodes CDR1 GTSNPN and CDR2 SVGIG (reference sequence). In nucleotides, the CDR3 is TGTGCCTGGAGTAGTAGTAGCAATCAGCCCCAGCATTTT. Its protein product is CAWSSSSNQPQHF.

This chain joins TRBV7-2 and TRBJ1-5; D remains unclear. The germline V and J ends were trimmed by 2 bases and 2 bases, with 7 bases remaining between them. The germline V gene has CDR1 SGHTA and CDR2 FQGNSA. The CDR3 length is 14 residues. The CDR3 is CASSLLTGNQPQHF. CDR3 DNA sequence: TGTGCCAGCAGCTTACTAACAGGCAATCAGCCCCAGCATTTT. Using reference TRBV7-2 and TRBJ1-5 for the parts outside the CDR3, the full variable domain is GAGVSQSPSNKVTEKGKDVELRCDPISGHTALYWYRQSLGQGLEFLIYFQGNSAPDKSGLPSDRFSAERTGGSVSTLTIQRTQQEDSAVYLCASSLLTGNQPQHFGDGTRLSIL.

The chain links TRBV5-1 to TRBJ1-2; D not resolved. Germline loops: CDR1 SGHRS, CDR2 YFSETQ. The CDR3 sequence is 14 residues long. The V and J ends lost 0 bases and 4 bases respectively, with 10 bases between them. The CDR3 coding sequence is TGCGCCAGCAGCTTGGGTAGAGACTTCTATGGCTACACCTTC. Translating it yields CASSLGRDFYGYTF.

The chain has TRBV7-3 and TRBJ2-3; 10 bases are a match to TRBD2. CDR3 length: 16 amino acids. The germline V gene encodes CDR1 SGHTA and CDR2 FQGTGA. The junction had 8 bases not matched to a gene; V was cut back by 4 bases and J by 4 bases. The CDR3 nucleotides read TGTGCCAGCAGCTCATTAGCGGGGGGAACGGCAGATACGCAGTATTTT. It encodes CASSSLAGGTADTQYF.

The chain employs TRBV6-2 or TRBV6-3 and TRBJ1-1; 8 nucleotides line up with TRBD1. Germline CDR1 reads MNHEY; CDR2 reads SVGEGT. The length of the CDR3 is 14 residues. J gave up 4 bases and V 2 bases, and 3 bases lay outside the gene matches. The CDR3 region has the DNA TGTGCCAGCAGTTACATCACAGGGGGCACTGAAGCTTTCTTT. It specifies CASSYITGGTEAFF.

The CDR3 loop is CASSIGTAGANVLTF. The DNA of the CDR3 is TGTGCCAGTAGTATAGGTACAGCCGGGGCCAACGTCCTGACTTTC. V is TRBV19 and J is TRBJ2-6; D is unresolved. The CDR3 is 15 amino acids. Germline V lookup: CDR1 LNHDA, CDR2 SQIVND (reference sequence). The V end lost 1 base, the J end lost 4 bases, and 8 bases lay between the germline ends. Full variable domain (missing parts from reference TRBV19 and TRBJ2-6): DGGITQSPKYLFRKEGQNVTLSCEQNLNHDAMYWYRQDPGQGLRLIYYSQIVNDFQKGDIAEGYSVSREKKESFPLTVTSAQKNPTAFYLCASSIGTAGANVLTFGAGSRLTVL.

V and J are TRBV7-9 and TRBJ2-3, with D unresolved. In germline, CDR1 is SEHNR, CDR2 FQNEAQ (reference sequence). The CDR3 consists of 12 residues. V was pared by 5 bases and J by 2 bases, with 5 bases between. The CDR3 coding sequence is TGTGCCAGCAGCGCTACCACAGATACGCAGTATTTT. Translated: CASSATTDTQYF.

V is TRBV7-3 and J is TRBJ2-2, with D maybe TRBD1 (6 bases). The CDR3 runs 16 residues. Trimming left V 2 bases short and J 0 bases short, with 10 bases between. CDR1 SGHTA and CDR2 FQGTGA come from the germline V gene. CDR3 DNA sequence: TGTGCCAGCAGCTTATTGGGACAACCGAACACCGGGGAGCTGTTTTTT. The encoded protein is CASSLLGQPNTGELFF.

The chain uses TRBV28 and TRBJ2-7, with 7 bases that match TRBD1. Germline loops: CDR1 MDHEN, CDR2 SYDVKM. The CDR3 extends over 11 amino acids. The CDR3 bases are TGTGCTACGGGACAGTCCTACGAGCAGTACTTC. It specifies CATGQSYEQYF.

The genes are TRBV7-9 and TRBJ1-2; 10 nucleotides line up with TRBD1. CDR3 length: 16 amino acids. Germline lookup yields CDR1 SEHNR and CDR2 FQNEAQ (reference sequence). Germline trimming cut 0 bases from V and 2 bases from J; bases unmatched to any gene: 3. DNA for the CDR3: TGTGCCAGCAGCTTAGCTGGACAGGGGGGGAACTATGGCTACACCTTC. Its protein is CASSLAGQGGNYGYTF.

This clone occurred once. The CDR3 DNA follows: TGTGCCAGCAGCCCGATAGCGGGGCGGATGGGCAATGAGCAGTTCTTC. As protein: CASSPIAGRMGNEQFF. The chain combines TRBV5-4 with TRBJ2-1; 8 bases map to TRBD2. This CDR3 comprises 16 residues. Per the germline V gene, CDR1 is SGHNT and CDR2 is YYREEE (reference sequence). V shed 4 bases and J 6 bases; nucleotides not matched to a gene: 12.

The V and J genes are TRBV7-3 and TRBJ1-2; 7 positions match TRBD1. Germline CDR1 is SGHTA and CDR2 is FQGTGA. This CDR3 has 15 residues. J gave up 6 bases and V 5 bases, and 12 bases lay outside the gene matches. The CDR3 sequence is CASSTSGTDPHGYTF. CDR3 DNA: TGTGCCAGCAGCACATCCGGGACAGACCCGCATGGCTACACCTTC.

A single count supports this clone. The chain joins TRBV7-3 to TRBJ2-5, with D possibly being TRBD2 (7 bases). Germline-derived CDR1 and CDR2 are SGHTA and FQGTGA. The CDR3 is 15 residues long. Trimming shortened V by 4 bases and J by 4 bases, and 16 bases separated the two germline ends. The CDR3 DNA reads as TGTGCCAGCAGCTCCATAGGGGGGGCCCTAGAGACCCAGTACTTC. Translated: CASSSIGGALETQYF.

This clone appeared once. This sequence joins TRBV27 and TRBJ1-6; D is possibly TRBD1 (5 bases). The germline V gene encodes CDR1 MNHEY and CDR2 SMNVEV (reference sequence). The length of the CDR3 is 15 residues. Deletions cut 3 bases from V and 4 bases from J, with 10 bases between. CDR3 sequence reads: CASSFGTSYNSPLHF. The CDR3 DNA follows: TGTGCCAGCAGTTTCGGGACTTCGTATAATTCACCCCTCCACTTT.

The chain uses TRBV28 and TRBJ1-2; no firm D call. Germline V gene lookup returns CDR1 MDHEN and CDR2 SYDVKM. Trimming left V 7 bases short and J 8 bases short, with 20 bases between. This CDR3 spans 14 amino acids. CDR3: CASIPGGTTRGYTF. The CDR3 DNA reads TGTGCCAGCATCCCGGGTGGAACAACTAGGGGCTACACCTTC.

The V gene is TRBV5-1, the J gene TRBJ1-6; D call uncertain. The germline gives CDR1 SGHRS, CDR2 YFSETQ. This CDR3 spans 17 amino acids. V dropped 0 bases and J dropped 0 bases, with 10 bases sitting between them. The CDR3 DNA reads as TGCGCCAGCAGCTTGGGGACGGGAATCTCCTATAATTCACCCCTCCACTTT. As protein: CASSLGTGISYNSPLHF.

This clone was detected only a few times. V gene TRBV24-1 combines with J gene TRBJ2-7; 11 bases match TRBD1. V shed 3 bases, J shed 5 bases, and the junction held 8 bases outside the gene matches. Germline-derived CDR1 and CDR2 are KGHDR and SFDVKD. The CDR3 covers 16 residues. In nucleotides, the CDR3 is TGTGCCACCAGTGATCCCGGACAGGGGGCTACCCACGAGCAGTACTTC. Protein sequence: CATSDPGQGATHEQYF.

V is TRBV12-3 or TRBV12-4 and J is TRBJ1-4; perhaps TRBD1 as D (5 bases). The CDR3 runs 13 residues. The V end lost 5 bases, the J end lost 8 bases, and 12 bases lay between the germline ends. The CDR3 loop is CASSPSGAEKLFF. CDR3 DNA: TGTGCCAGCAGTCCCAGCGGGGCAGAAAAACTGTTTTTT.

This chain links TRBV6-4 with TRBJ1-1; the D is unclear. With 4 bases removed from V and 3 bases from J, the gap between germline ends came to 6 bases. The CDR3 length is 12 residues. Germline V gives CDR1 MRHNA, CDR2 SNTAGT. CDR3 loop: CASSGAHTEAFF. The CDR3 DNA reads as TGTGCCAGCAGTGGGGCTCACACTGAAGCTTTCTTT.

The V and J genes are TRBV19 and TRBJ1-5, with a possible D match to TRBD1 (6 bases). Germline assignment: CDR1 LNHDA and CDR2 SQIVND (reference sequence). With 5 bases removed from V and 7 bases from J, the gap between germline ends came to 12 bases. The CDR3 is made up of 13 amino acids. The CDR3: CASSVQQGQPQHF. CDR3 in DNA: TGTGCCAGTAGTGTGCAACAGGGACAGCCCCAGCATTTT.

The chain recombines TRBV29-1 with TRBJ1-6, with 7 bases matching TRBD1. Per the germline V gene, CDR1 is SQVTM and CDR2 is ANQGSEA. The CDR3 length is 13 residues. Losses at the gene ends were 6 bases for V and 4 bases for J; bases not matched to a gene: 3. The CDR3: CSVGDSYNSPLHF. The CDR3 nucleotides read TGCAGCGTCGGGGACAGTTATAATTCACCCCTCCACTTT.

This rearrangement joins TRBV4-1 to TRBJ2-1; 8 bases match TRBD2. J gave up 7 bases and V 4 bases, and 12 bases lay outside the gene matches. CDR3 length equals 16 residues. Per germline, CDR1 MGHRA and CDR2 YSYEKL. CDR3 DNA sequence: TGCGCCAGCAGCCCCATTATTAGGACTAGCAGAAATGAGCAGTTCTTC. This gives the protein CASSPIIRTSRNEQFF.

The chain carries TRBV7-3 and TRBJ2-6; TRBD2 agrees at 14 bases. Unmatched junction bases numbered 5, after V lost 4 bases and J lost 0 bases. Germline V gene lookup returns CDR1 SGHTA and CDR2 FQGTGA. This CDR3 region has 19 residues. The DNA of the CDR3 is TGTGCCAGCAGCTCCCGGACTAGCGGGGGGTCCTCTGGGGCCAACGTCCTGACTTTC. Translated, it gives CASSSRTSGGSSGANVLTF.

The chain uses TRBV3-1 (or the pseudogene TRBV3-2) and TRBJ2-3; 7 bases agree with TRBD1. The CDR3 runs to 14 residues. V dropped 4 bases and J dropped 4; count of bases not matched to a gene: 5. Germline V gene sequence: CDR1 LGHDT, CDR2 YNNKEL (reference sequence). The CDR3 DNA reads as TGTGCCAGCAGCCGACAGGGCAGTGCAGATACGCAGTATTTT. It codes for CASSRQGSADTQYF.

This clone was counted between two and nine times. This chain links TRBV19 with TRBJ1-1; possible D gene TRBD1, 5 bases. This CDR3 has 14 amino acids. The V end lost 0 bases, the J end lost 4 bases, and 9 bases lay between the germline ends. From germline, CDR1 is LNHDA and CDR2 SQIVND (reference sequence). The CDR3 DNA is TGTGCCAGTAGTATAGAAGGAGGGACCACTGAAGCTTTCTTT. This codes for CASSIEGGTTEAFF.

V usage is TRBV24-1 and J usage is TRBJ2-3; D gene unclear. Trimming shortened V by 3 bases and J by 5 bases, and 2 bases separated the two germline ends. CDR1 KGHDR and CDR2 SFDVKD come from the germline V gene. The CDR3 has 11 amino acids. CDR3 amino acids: CATSDLDTQYF. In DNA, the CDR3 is TGTGCCACCAGTGATCTAGATACGCAGTATTTT.

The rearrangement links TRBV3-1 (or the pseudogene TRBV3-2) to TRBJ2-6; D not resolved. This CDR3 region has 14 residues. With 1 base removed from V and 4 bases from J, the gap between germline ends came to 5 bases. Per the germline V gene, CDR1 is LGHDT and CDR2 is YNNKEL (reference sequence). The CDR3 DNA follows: TGTGCCAGCAGCCAAGCTTCCGGGGCCAACGTCCTGACTTTC. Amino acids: CASSQASGANVLTF.

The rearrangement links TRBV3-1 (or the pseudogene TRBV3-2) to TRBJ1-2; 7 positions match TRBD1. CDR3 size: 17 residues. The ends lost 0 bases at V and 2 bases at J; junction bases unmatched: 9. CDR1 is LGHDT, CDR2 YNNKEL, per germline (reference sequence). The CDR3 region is CASSQDVRQGLNYGYTF. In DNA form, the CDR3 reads TGTGCCAGCAGCCAAGATGTACGACAGGGCCTAAACTATGGCTACACCTTC.